The 15 T cell receptor beta chains given below trace back to one sample, sequenced in a study of cytomegalovirus exposure and HLA in healthy donors. The primer mix had 60 Vbeta and 13 Jbeta primers. Only in-frame clones appear in the TCRdb table, and some are missing; sequencing was by immunoSEQ multiplex PCR. This table holds about 170,000 clones, about 81% found once. Source material: PBMCs. The receptors derive from a woman under 30 in good health and CMV-seronegative.

This chain connects TRBV6-5 to TRBJ2-7; 7 bases align to TRBD1. Germline V lookup: CDR1 MNHEY, CDR2 SVGAGI. There are 11 residues in the CDR3. V dropped 8 bases and J dropped 3; count of bases not matched to a gene: 1. The CDR3 DNA reads as TGTGCCAGCCGGGACAGCTACGAGCAGTACTTC. Translation: CASRDSYEQYF.

With respect to this clone: An end of the junction does not agree with germline; a read error may underlie this. The rearrangement links TRBV7-9 to TRBJ1-1, with a possible D match to TRBD1 (5 bases). Germline values: CDR1 SEHNR, CDR2 FQNEAQ (reference sequence). There are 14 residues in the CDR3. CDR3 protein: CASSPISGYTEASF. CDR3 nucleotide sequence: TGTGCCAGCAGCCCCATCTCAGGGTACACTGAAGCTTCCTTT. Supplemented by reference TRBV7-9 and TRBJ1-1, the full variable domain reads DTGVSQNPRHKITKRGQNVTFRCDPISEHNRLYWYRQTLGQGPEFLTYFQNEAQLEKSRLLSDRFSAERPKGSFSTLEIQRTEQGDSAMYLCASSPISGYTEASFGQGTRLTVV.

Of note for this clone: One end of the junction is discordant with germline, which a read error may explain. J is TRBJ1-1 and V is TRBV4-1, with D possibly matching TRBD1 (6 bases). The CDR3 spans 15 residues. Germline V CDR1 and CDR2: MGHRA, YSYEKL. Here the CDR3 reads CAGSRKPDSDTEAFF. CDR3 DNA sequence: TGCGCCGGCAGCCGGAAACCGGACAGTGACACTGAAGCTTTCTTT.

The CDR3 region has the DNA TGCGCCAGCAGGACATCCGGCCAAGAGACCCAGTACTTC. Amino acid sequence: CASRTSGQETQYF. V is TRBV5-1 and J is TRBJ2-5, with unresolved D. Germline V CDR1 and CDR2: SGHRS, YFSETQ. The CDR3 is made up of 13 amino acids. The germline V and J ends were trimmed by 5 bases and 1 base, with 9 bases remaining between them. The complete variable domain, with remaining parts taken from reference TRBV5-1 and TRBJ2-5, reads KAGVTQTPRYLIKTRGQQVTLSCSPISGHRSVSWYQQTPGQGLQFLFEYFSETQRNKGNFPGRFSGRQFSNSRSEMNVSTLELGDSALYLCASRTSGQETQYFGPGTRLLVL.

CDR3 residues: CASSGGQGSNQPQHF. DNA of the CDR3: TGTGCCAGCAGCGGGGGACAGGGAAGCAATCAGCCCCAGCATTTT. This sequence joins TRBV5-5 and TRBJ1-5; 9 nucleotides align to TRBD1. The V gene end was trimmed by 4 bases and the J gene end by 1 base; junction bases not matched to a gene: 3. The CDR3 is 15 amino acids. Germline CDR1 reads SGHKS; CDR2 reads YYEKEE (reference sequence).

The CDR3 bases are TGTGCCAGCAATCAGTGGGGAGGTAACTATGGCTACACCTTC. This translates into CASNQWGGNYGYTF. The V gene is TRBV5-5, the J gene TRBJ1-2; D is unresolved. The CDR3 runs to 14 residues. Trimming cost V 6 bases and J 1 base, with 13 bases left between them. CDR1 and CDR2 from the germline V gene are SGHKS and YYEKEE (reference sequence). The full variable domain, with the rest looked up from reference TRBV5-5 and TRBJ1-2, is DAGVTQSPTHLIKTRGQQVTLRCSPISGHKSVSWYQQVLGQGPQFIFQYYEKEERGRGNFPDRFSARQFPNYSSELNVNALLLGDSALYLCASNQWGGNYGYTFGSGTRLTVV.

The rearrangement links TRBV28 to TRBJ2-7, with no clear D. V shed 4 bases and J shed 3 bases, with 7 bases lying between them. This CDR3 spans 12 amino acids. The germline V gene has CDR1 MDHEN and CDR2 SYDVKM. In DNA form, the CDR3 reads TGTGCCAGCAGTTCCCAAAACTACGAGCAGTACTTC. Translating gives CASSSQNYEQYF.

The V gene is TRBV10-1, the J gene TRBJ1-1; D uncertain. Trimming took 3 bases from V and 6 from J, leaving 17 bases between them. Germline values: CDR1 WNHNN, CDR2 SYGVQD (reference sequence). The CDR3 extends over 15 amino acids. For the CDR3, the DNA is TGCGCCAGCAGTGACGGAGGCTCCCAACGGGCTGAAGCTTTCTTT. It yields the protein CASSDGGSQRAEAFF.

This chain joins TRBV11-2 and TRBJ1-1; 8 positions agree with TRBD1. This CDR3 is 15 amino acids long. CDR1 SGHAT and CDR2 FQNNGV come from the germline V gene. V dropped 1 base and J dropped 5; count of bases not matched to a gene: 6. As DNA, the CDR3 is TGTGCCAGCAGCTTAGGTACGACAGGGGATACTGAAGCTTTCTTT. Its translation: CASSLGTTGDTEAFF.

This clone was counted only a few times. At the DNA level, this CDR3 is encoded by other sequences in the same sample as well. The chain combines TRBV27 with TRBJ2-7; 9 bases match TRBD1. CDR1 is MNHEY and CDR2 is SMNVEV in the germline V gene (reference sequence). Losses at the gene ends were 2 bases for V and 4 bases for J; bases not matched to a gene: 6. The CDR3 extends over 15 amino acids. CDR3 protein: CASSLEQGALYEQYF. CDR3 bases: TGTGCCAGCAGTTTAGAACAGGGGGCTCTTTACGAGCAGTACTTC.

The J gene is TRBJ2-1, the V gene TRBV7-9; a possible D gene is TRBD1 (6 bases). CDR3 length: 15 amino acids. V was shortened by 3 bases and J by 2 bases, with 11 bases between the two germline ends. CDR1 and CDR2 (germline): SEHNR, FQNEAQ (reference sequence). The CDR3: CASSFSGATYNEQFF. CDR3 DNA: TGTGCCAGCAGCTTTTCAGGGGCTACCTACAATGAGCAGTTCTTC.

The chain employs TRBV11-2 and TRBJ2-5; 7 bases agree with TRBD1. CDR3 length equals 12 residues. Unmatched junction bases numbered 5, after V lost 1 base and J lost 12 bases. Germline V gene sequence: CDR1 SGHAT, CDR2 FQNNGV. The CDR3 protein is CASSLVGTVEYF. CDR3 nucleotides: TGTGCCAGCAGCTTAGTTGGGACAGTTGAGTACTTC. The complete variable domain, with remaining parts taken from reference TRBV11-2 and TRBJ2-5, reads EAGVAQSPRYKIIEKRQSVAFWCNPISGHATLYWYQQILGQGPKLLIQFQNNGVVDDSQLPKDRFSAERLKGVDSTLKIQPAKLEDSAVYLCASSLVGTVEYFGPGTRLLVL.

CDR3 loop: CASSLVTGTSGFYNEQFF. The CDR3 nucleotides read TGCGCCAGCAGCTTGGTAACCGGGACTAGCGGGTTTTACAATGAGCAGTTCTTC. This chain joins TRBV5-1 and TRBJ2-1, with 12 bases fitting TRBD2. The germline CDR1 and CDR2 sequences are SGHRS and YFSETQ. Germline trimming cut 0 bases from V and 4 bases from J; bases unmatched to any gene: 8. This CDR3 region has 18 residues. Complete variable domain (other parts from reference TRBV5-1 and TRBJ2-1): KAGVTQTPRYLIKTRGQQVTLSCSPISGHRSVSWYQQTPGQGLQFLFEYFSETQRNKGNFPGRFSGRQFSNSRSEMNVSTLELGDSALYLCASSLVTGTSGFYNEQFFGPGTRLTVL.

This chain links TRBV5-1 with TRBJ2-1; the D gene is possibly TRBD2 (5 bases). V lost 0 bases and J lost 2, with 12 bases in between. CDR1 SGHRS and CDR2 YFSETQ come from the germline V gene. CDR3 length: 16 residues. CDR3 DNA sequence: TGCGCCAGCAGCTTGGTGCCGGGGATAACCTACAATGAGCAGTTCTTC. Its translation: CASSLVPGITYNEQFF.

V usage is TRBV9 and J usage is TRBJ2-5; D gene ambiguous. CDR3 length equals 14 residues. The germline V gene has CDR1 SGDLS and CDR2 YYNGEE. Trimming cost V 4 bases and J 0 bases, with 10 bases left between them. The DNA of the CDR3 is TGTGCCAGCAGCCCGAGTCGGGACCAAGAGACCCAGTACTTC. This sequence encodes CASSPSRDQETQYF.